Listed here are 23 T cell receptor beta chains from one sample, sequenced in a study of T cells expressing NK-cell markers. TCRdb reanalyzed the 5' RACE reads and collapses them to one entry per CDR3 protein, without DNA. This sample carries 450,000 to 600,000 distinct CDR3 sequences, with 3% to 4.5% going to the ten biggest clones. Material: blood T cells: a sorted CD56 or NKG2C T cell subset, CD4+ or CD8+ T cells, or bulk PBMC T cells (not recorded which). The source is a young man in good health.

The V gene is TRBV12-3 or TRBV12-4, the J gene TRBJ2-7; lacking DNA, the TRBD2 call made by TCRdb goes unchecked. The length of the CDR3 is 15 residues. CDR3 residues: CASSASTSNNHEQYF.

The chain employs TRBV11-1 and TRBJ2-1; TCRdb's D gene call, TRBD2, goes unchecked for lack of DNA. Germline CDR1 reads SGHAT; CDR2 reads FQDESV (reference sequence). CDR3 length equals 18 residues. The CDR3 is CASSLARGGRVTNNEQFF.

The V call is TRBV9, the J call TRBJ2-1. This CDR3 has 13 amino acids. Germline-derived CDR1 and CDR2 are SGDLS and YYNGEE. This chain's CDR3 is CASSVGVEHEQFF.

The CDR3 reads CSARDRLQGAHEQYF. This chain uses TRBV20-1 with TRBJ2-7; TCRdb outputs TRBD1, but without DNA this stays unchecked. Germline V gene lookup returns CDR1 DFQATT and CDR2 SNEGSKA (reference sequence). This CDR3 comprises 15 residues.

The chain couples TRBV6-5 to TRBJ2-6; TCRdb picks TRBD1, but there is no DNA to check that call. This CDR3 is built from 18 residues. From germline, CDR1 is MNHEY and CDR2 SVGAGI. CDR3 loop: CASSYRHPGASGANVLTF.

V gene TRBV30 combines with J gene TRBJ2-4. The V gene's germline CDR1 is GTSNPN and CDR2 SVGIG (reference sequence). The CDR3 is 11 residues long. The CDR3 loop is CACKMKNIQYF.

V is TRBV11-1 and J is TRBJ2-1; lacking DNA, the TRBD2 call made by TCRdb goes unchecked. Germline CDR1 SGHAT, CDR2 FQDESV (reference sequence). The CDR3 loop spans 15 amino acids. CDR3 region: CASSLRSGGYNEQFF.

V gene TRBV7-9 combines with J gene TRBJ2-2; TCRdb's D call of TRBD1 is untestable without DNA. The germline V gene has CDR1 SEHNR and CDR2 FQNEAQ (reference sequence). The CDR3 covers 13 residues. The CDR3 loop is CASTFRVTGELFF.

The CDR3 here is CASSLAAGSSYEQYF. The rearrangement links TRBV5-5 to TRBJ2-7. The germline V gene encodes CDR1 SGHKS and CDR2 YYEKEE (reference sequence). There are 15 residues in the CDR3.

V gene TRBV7-9 combines with J gene TRBJ2-1; no DNA is available, so the TRBD1 call from TCRdb remains unchecked. The CDR3 spans 11 residues. The germline gives CDR1 SEHNR, CDR2 FQNEAQ (reference sequence). The CDR3 here is CAQEGGPEQFF.

The chain is built from TRBV20-1 and TRBJ1-1; absent DNA, TCRdb's TRBD1 call cannot be checked. Germline V gene data show CDR1 as DFQATT and CDR2 as SNEGSKA (reference sequence). The CDR3 spans 19 residues. The CDR3 loop is CSAQGKLGTRNIMNTEAFF.

The chain joins TRBV24-1 to TRBJ1-5; TCRdb selects TRBD1, and the lack of DNA leaves this call unchecked. Per germline, CDR1 KGHDR and CDR2 SFDVKD. This CDR3 has 13 amino acids. The CDR3 region is CATSARTDQPQHF.

J is TRBJ2-3 and V is TRBV4-2; TCRdb calls TRBD2, which cannot be checked without DNA. Germline assignment: CDR1 LGHNA and CDR2 YNFKEQ. The CDR3 has 18 amino acids. The CDR3: CASSQGLAGGPGTDTQYF.

CDR3 loop: CASRMARSGKPGELFF. The chain combines TRBV12-3 or TRBV12-4 with TRBJ2-2; the D call from TCRdb, TRBD2, cannot be confirmed without DNA. The CDR3 covers 16 residues.

The chain combines TRBV6-2 or TRBV6-3 with TRBJ1-3. CDR3 length equals 14 residues. The germline V gene encodes CDR1 MNHEY and CDR2 SVGEGT. The CDR3 loop is CASSYGTSGNTIYF.

The CDR3: CASSPVGGLETQYF. The chain recombines TRBV5-4 with TRBJ2-5; TCRdb's D gene call, TRBD2, goes unchecked for lack of DNA. The CDR3 totals 14 residues. Germline V gene sequence: CDR1 SGHNT, CDR2 YYREEE (reference sequence).

The chain carries TRBV7-9 and TRBJ1-4; as DNA is missing, the TRBD1 call by TCRdb cannot be tested. The CDR3 is 14 amino acids. Germline CDR1 reads SEHNR; CDR2 reads FQNEAQ (reference sequence). CDR3 residues: CASSLDFATGKLFF. The full variable domain, rest sourced from reference TRBV7-9 and TRBJ1-4, is DTGVSQNPRHKITKRGQNVTFRCDPISEHNRLYWYRQTLGQGPEFLTYFQNEAQLEKSRLLSDRFSAERPKGSFSTLEIQRTEQGDSAMYLCASSLDFATGKLFFGSGTQLSVL.

This sequence joins TRBV12-3 or TRBV12-4 and TRBJ2-3; absent DNA, TCRdb's TRBD2 call cannot be checked. The CDR3 covers 15 residues. The CDR3 sequence is CASRGIREGLDTQYF.

The rearrangement joins TRBV5-5 to TRBJ2-6; TCRdb outputs TRBD2, but without DNA this stays unchecked. CDR3 length: 17 residues. The germline V gene encodes CDR1 SGHKS and CDR2 YYEKEE (reference sequence). The CDR3 sequence is CASSWRGRGHGANVLTF.

This chain's CDR3 is CASSPTGGIEQYF. This chain uses TRBV28 with TRBJ2-7; there is no DNA to check the TCRdb D call of TRBD2. Germline lookup yields CDR1 MDHEN and CDR2 SYDVKM. This CDR3 comprises 13 residues.

V usage is TRBV5-1 and J usage is TRBJ2-5; TCRdb calls TRBD1, which cannot be checked without DNA. The CDR3 contains 14 residues. The V gene's germline CDR1 is SGHRS and CDR2 YFSETQ. The CDR3 is CASSLAGGQETQYF.

The V gene is TRBV20-1, the J gene TRBJ1-1; there is no DNA to check the TCRdb D call of TRBD1. The CDR3 consists of 18 residues. CDR1 and CDR2 from the germline V gene are DFQATT and SNEGSKA (reference sequence). The CDR3 sequence is CSATNRGPRTQMNTEAFF.

The chain combines TRBV7-9 with TRBJ1-1; absent DNA, TCRdb's TRBD1 call cannot be checked. Germline-derived CDR1 and CDR2 are SEHNR and FQNEAQ (reference sequence). This CDR3 is built from 14 residues. Here the CDR3 reads CASSSPRGGTEAFF.